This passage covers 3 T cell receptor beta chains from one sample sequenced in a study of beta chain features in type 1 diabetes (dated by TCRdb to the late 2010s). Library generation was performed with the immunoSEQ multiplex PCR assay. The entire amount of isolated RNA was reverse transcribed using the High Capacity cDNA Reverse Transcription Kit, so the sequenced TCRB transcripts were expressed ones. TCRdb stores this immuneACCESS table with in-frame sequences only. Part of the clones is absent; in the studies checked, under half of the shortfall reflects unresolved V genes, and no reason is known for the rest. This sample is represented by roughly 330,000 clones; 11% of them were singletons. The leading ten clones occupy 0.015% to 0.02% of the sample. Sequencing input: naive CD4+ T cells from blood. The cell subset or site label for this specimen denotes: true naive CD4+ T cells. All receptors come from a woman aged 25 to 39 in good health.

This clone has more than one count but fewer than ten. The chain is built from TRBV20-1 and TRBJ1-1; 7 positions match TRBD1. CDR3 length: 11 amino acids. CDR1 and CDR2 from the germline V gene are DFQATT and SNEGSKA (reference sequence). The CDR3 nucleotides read TGCTTGACAGGGCAGAACACTGAAGCTTTCTTT. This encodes CLTGQNTEAFF.

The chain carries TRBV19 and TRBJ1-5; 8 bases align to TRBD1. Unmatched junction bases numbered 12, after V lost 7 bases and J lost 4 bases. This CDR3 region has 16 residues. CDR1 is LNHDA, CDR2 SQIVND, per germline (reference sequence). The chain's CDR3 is CASKNTGGRRNQPQHF. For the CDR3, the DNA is TGTGCCAGTAAAAACACAGGGGGGCGCAGGAATCAGCCCCAGCATTTT.

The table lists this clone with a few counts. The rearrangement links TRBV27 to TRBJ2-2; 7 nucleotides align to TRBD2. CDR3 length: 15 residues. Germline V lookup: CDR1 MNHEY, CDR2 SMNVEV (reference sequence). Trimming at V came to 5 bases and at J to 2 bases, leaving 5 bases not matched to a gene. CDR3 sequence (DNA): TGTGCCAGCAGTCGACCGGGACTAAACACCGGGGAGCTGTTTTTT. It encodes CASSRPGLNTGELFF.